These 5 T cell receptor beta chains came from one sample sequenced in a study of T cell changes during pregnancy in multiple sclerosis. The method was immunoSEQ multiplex PCR; TCRdb's version includes in-frame clones alone and lacks a portion of them. Here the sample spans tens of thousands of clones, 75% to 95% being singletons. The sequenced sample was peripheral blood, obtained after pregnancy. The origin of the receptors is a female donor in good health, enrolled as a control in a pregnancy study.

The chain uses TRBV7-2 and TRBJ2-7, with D possibly TRBD1 on 5 matching bases. V was shortened by 4 bases and J by 7 bases, with 20 bases between the two germline ends. The CDR3 runs 15 residues. CDR1 is SGHTA, CDR2 FQGNSA, per germline. This chain's CDR3 is CASSYRQSSPFEQYF. The DNA of the CDR3 is TGTGCCAGCAGCTACAGGCAGTCCTCTCCTTTTGAGCAGTACTTC.

The chain recombines TRBV15 with TRBJ1-2; D is unresolved. The CDR3 runs to 15 residues. Germline V gene data show CDR1 as LNHNV and CDR2 as YYDKDF (reference sequence). Trimming took 0 bases from V and 5 from J, leaving 13 bases between them. The CDR3 nucleotides are TGTGCCACCAGCAGAGATCAGCGGGGAAGGTATGGCTACACCTTC. Residues: CATSRDQRGRYGYTF. The variable domain in full, with the rest retrieved from reference TRBV15 and TRBJ1-2, is DAMVIQNPRYQVTQFGKPVTLSCSQTLNHNVMYWYQQKSSQAPKLLFHYYDKDFNNEADTPDNFQSRRPNTSFCFLDIRSPGLGDTAMYLCATSRDQRGRYGYTFGSGTRLTVV.

V and J are TRBV30 and TRBJ2-1, with 8 bases that match TRBD2. Germline lookup yields CDR1 GTSNPN and CDR2 SVGIG (reference sequence). Trimming took 3 bases from V and 7 from J; bases not matched to a gene: 8. The CDR3 totals 14 residues. The CDR3: CAWRDPGGGNEQFF. The CDR3 region has the DNA TGTGCCTGGAGGGACCCCGGGGGGGGGAATGAGCAGTTCTTC.

This clone was counted once. The CDR3 spells CASSLELAGVYEQFF. The CDR3 nucleotides are TGTGCCAGCAGTTTAGAACTAGCGGGAGTATATGAGCAGTTCTTC. The V call is TRBV27, the J call TRBJ2-1; TRBD2 matches at 11 bases. The germline CDR1 and CDR2 sequences are MNHEY and SMNVEV (reference sequence). The CDR3 covers 15 residues. V gave up 2 bases and J gave up 8 bases; unmatched junction bases: 5.

The rearrangement joins TRBV7-8 to TRBJ2-3; D is ambiguous. Germline CDR1 and CDR2: SGHVS and FQNEAQ. This CDR3 region has 15 residues. The V and J ends lost 3 bases and 6 bases respectively, with 16 bases between them. The CDR3: CASSLERRLLDTQYF. The CDR3 bases are TGTGCCAGCAGCTTGGAGAGGCGACTTTTGGATACGCAGTATTTT.